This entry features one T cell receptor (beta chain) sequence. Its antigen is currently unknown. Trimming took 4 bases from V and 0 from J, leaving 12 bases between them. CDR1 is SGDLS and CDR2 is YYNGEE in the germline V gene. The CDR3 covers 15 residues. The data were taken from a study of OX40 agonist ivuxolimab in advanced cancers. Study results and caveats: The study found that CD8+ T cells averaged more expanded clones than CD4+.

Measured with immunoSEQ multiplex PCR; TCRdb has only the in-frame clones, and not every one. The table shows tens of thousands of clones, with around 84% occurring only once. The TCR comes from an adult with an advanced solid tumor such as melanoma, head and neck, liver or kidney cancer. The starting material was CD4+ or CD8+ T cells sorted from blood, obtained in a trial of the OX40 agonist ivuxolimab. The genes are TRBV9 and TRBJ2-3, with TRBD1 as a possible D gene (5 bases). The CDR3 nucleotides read TGTGCCAGCAGCCGTGATGGGGCTAGCACAGATACGCAGTATTTT. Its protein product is CASSRDGASTDTQYF.